Listed here is a single T cell receptor beta chain. This clone was observed a single time. This clone's antigen is unknown. No base quality information exists; no much larger clone differs at one position. The sample's time point label, in plain terms: after neoadjuvant nivolumab, at surgical resection. Patients had been newly diagnosed with stage II-IVA oral cavity squamous cell carcinoma, and no prior systemic or radiation treatment had been given to the patients. The cohort was made up of patients with locally advanced, HPV-negative oral cavity squamous cell carcinoma. Peripheral blood mononuclear cells were analyzed directly and were not maintained or expanded in culture. Samples were obtained from a longitudinal correlative study of a single-arm phase II trial of neoadjuvant nivolumab in oral cavity squamous cell carcinoma. Subject-matched pre- and post-treatment PBMCs and tumors from three responders and three non-responders were subjected to genomic DNA-based TCRbeta sequencing. Peripheral blood mononuclear cells were collected once before nivolumab treatment and again after treatment, at the time of surgery. The Maxwell RSC DNA from Cells kit was used to extract genomic DNA from PBMCs.

The source of the sample is a study of neoadjuvant anti-PD-1 for oral cavity cancer (dated by TCRdb to about 2021). Context from the whole study: Before undergoing curative-intent surgical resection, most patients got three to four biweekly nivolumab doses at 3 mg/kg. For patients who did not progress, a fourth nivolumab dose was given around day 43, followed by definitive surgical resection on days 50-56. Patients with complete response, partial response or stable disease by RECIST 1.1 were defined as responders, whereas patients with progression were defined as non-responders. A roughly 33% response rate was observed in the parent correlative cohort, in which around 12 patients were included. On the study overall, not on this receptor specifically: After neoadjuvant nivolumab, T cell clonality (Gini index) in PBMCs was significantly higher in non-responders than in responders. TCR analyses included only three patients per response group, and the authors called for larger cohorts for validation. Higher pretreatment blood Treg/Th17 ratios correlated with both higher pretreatment blood TCRbeta clonality and lower post-treatment tumor TCRbeta clonality.

PBMC libraries used mostly roughly 480 ng of input genomic DNA for deep sequencing, with six replicates per sample. The immunoSEQ hsTCRbeta kit was used to prepare TCRbeta libraries, following the manufacturer's instructions. Sequencing of the completed libraries took place using an Illumina NovaSeq 6000 S4 flow cell after they had been pooled to about 3.2 nM. In the paper's pipeline: The immunoSEQ Analyzer handled quality control and preprocessing of the raw data. The analysis was restricted to productive rearrangements, with each unique CDR3 amino acid sequence defining a clonotype. Repertoire clonality was estimated as the Gini-Simpson index, which was computed with the R package tcR. Student's t test was used to compare Gini indices, while Pearson correlation assessed associations with tumor size change. What TCRdb holds here is the immuneACCESS table cut down to in-frame rearrangements. Part of the clones is not present; checked against another copy, under half of the missing clones reflect an unresolved V gene, and the others are unexplained. The D gene and trimming were derived from the DNA, and the V and J assignments and clone size from that table. Recorded for this sample are about 42,000 clones; 65% to 80% of them occurred a single time. In total, the top ten clones hold 4.8% of the sample.

The CDR3 contains 13 residues, cysteine and phenylalanine counted. Only the CDR3 DNA is retained, 39 bases long and in frame from the first base. The germline V gene (reference sequence) supplies CDR1 SSHAT and CDR2 FNYEAQ. V lost 3 bases and J lost 3 bases; the stretch between them is 5 bases long. The input for sequencing was PBMCs, taken after nivolumab (anti-PD-1) treatment. The V and J genes are TRBV7-7 and TRBJ2-2; a weak D assignment points to TRBD2 (5 bases agree). The receptor was isolated from a person between 35 and 79 years old with oral cavity squamous cell carcinoma. CDR3 region: CASSLDYTGELFF. The DNA sequence is given as TGTGCCAGCAGCTTGGACTACACCGGGGAGCTGTTTTTT.